This T cell receptor (beta chain) was identified in a study of control samples from healthy donors and cancer patients. Assay used: immunoSEQ multiplex PCR; TCRdb lists only in-frame clones, some missing. In the table there are roughly 74,000 clones, around 94% of which are singletons. The CDR3 has 16 residues. Germline V CDR1 and CDR2: SGHTA, FQGNSA. J lost 4 bases, V lost 1 base, and 6 bases had no gene match. V is TRBV7-2 and J is TRBJ2-5, with TRBD2 matching 10 bases. The sequencing input was blood. The receptor was derived from a woman between 18 and 29 years old in good health. DNA of the CDR3: TGTGCCAGCAGCTTAGAAGGGCTAGCGGGGGCAGAGACCCAGTACTTC. It yields the protein CASSLEGLAGAETQYF. The whole variable domain, remainder taken from reference TRBV7-2 and TRBJ2-5, is GAGVSQSPSNKVTEKGKDVELRCDPISGHTALYWYRQSLGQGLEFLIYFQGNSAPDKSGLPSDRFSAERTGGSVSTLTIQRTQQEDSAVYLCASSLEGLAGAETQYFGPGTRLLVL.